The rows below give T cell receptor beta chains drawn from one sample of a study of blood T cell repertoires in COVID-19. Sequencing was performed with immunoSEQ multiplex PCR; in TCRdb, only in-frame clones are kept and a portion is missing. The sample holds some 34,000 clones, approximately 85% seen once. What was sequenced was peripheral blood. The receptors were gathered from a human donor in a cohort sampled during active COVID-19. Each CDR3 is given with its conserved first and last residue. D genes are given only for firm matches. Not all rows give a size; the values are once, few, many and, for expanded clones, a class.

TRBJ2-1,TRBV7-9,.,15,.,TGTGCCAGCAGCTTAGCGGGGGGGCTTAACAATGAGCAGTTCTTC,CASSLAGGLNNEQFF
TRBJ2-1,TRBV5-8,once,15,.,TGTGCCAGCAGCGCTCGGTATAGGGCGGGCAATGAGCAGTTCTTC,CASSARYRAGNEQFF
TRBJ2-1,TRBV10-3,.,16,.,TGTGCCATCAGTTTAATAGACAGCTCAACGATCAATGAGCAGTTCTTC,CAISLIDSSTINEQFF
TRBJ2-2,TRBV6-5,.,14,TRBD1,TGTGCCAGCAACCGACAGGGACGCACCGGGGAGCTGTTTTTT,CASNRQGRTGELFF
TRBJ1-4,TRBV13,.,15,.,TGTGCCAGCAGCGGGCCCGGGACTGGTAATGAAAAACTGTTTTTT,CASSGPGTGNEKLFF
TRBJ2-1,TRBV28,.,19,TRBD2,TGTGCCAGCAGTTCTAGGGGACTAGCGGCACGAAGAATTTACAATGAGCAGTTCTTC,CASSSRGLAARRIYNEQFF
TRBJ2-7,TRBV5-1,.,15,TRBD1,TGCGCCAGCAGCGTCCGGGACAGTAATTCCTACGAGCAGTACTTC,CASSVRDSNSYEQYF
TRBJ1-1,TRBV6-5,.,14,.,TGTGCCAGCAGCGAGCACGCAACAGGGTCCTCAGCTTTCTTT,CASSEHATGSSAFF
TRBJ1-3,TRBV9,.,17,TRBD1,TGTGCCAGCAGCGTTGCTACATCGGGACAGAGTGGAAACACCATATATTTT,CASSVATSGQSGNTIYF
TRBJ1-6,TRBV19,.,16,TRBD1,TGTGCCAGTAGTATATCTGCGACAGGGACCAATTCACCCCTCCACTTT,CASSISATGTNSPLHF
TRBJ2-7,TRBV7-9,.,16,TRBD1,TGTGCCAGCAGCTTATGGCTGGACAGGGGGTTCCACGAGCAGTACTTC,CASSLWLDRGFHEQYF
TRBJ1-5,TRBV6-5,.,14,TRBD1,TGTGCCAGCAGCATGACAGGGCTCAATCAGCCCCAGCATTTT,CASSMTGLNQPQHF
TRBJ1-2,TRBV7-9,once,14,.,TGTGCCAGCAGCCCAGGGGAGAGGAACTATGGCTACACCTTC,CASSPGERNYGYTF
TRBJ1-1,TRBV9,.,14,.,TGTGCCAGCAGCGTAGAGTCTTCAGGCACTGAAGCTTTCTTT,CASSVESSGTEAFF
TRBJ1-5,TRBV13,.,14,.,TGTGCCAGCAGCTTAGGGCGGTCCAATCAGCCCCAGCATTTT,CASSLGRSNQPQHF
TRBJ1-5,TRBV1,.,13,.,TGCACCAGCACCTCCCCCGGCAATCAGCCCCAGCATTTT,CTSTSPGNQPQHF
TRBJ2-7,TRBV5-5,.,15,.,TGTGCCAGCAGCCCTCGGACAGAATCGGTCCACGAGCAGTACTTC,CASSPRTESVHEQYF
TRBJ2-1,TRBV11-2,.,15,TRBD1,TGTGCCAGCAGCTTAGGGACAGGGGGAGTTGGCGAGCAGTTCTTC,CASSLGTGGVGEQFF
TRBJ2-1,TRBV10-3,.,15,TRBD2,TGTGCCATCAGTGCTAGCGGGAGGGCCTTTAATGAGCAGTTCTTC,CAISASGRAFNEQFF
TRBJ2-5,TRBV3-1/TRBV3-2,.,13,TRBD1,TGTGCCAGCAGCCTTGGACAGGGGGAGACCCAGTACTTC,CASSLGQGETQYF
TRBJ1-5,TRBV6-6,.,16,.,TGTGCCAGCAGCCGAGGACAGAGTGATCGCAATCAGCCCCAGCATTTT,CASSRGQSDRNQPQHF
TRBJ1-6,TRBV7-9,few,15,.,TGTGCCAGCAGCTTAGAGGTGCGAGGCAATTCACCCCTCCACTTT,CASSLEVRGNSPLHF
TRBJ2-7,TRBV19,.,14,TRBD1,TGTGCCAGTAGTATCGCGACAGGGGGCAGCGAGCAGTACTTC,CASSIATGGSEQYF
TRBJ1-5,TRBV9,.,16,TRBD1,TGTGCCAGCAGCGTAGGCGGGACAGGGGGCGAGGAGCCCCAGCATTTT,CASSVGGTGGEEPQHF
TRBJ1-1,TRBV7-5,.,16,.,TGTGCCAGAAGCTTAGTGGGGCCAGGGGGTCGGACTGAAGCTTTCTTT,CARSLVGPGGRTEAFF
TRBJ2-1,TRBV27,.,14,TRBD2,TGTGCCAGCAGTCGCGAGGCGGGAGCTATCCGGCAGTTCTTC,CASSREAGAIRQFF
TRBJ1-5,TRBV5-1,once,13,.,TGCGCCAGCAGCCATGGCCCAGGGGAGCCCCAGCATTTT,CASSHGPGEPQHF
TRBJ1-5,TRBV19,.,16,.,TGTGCCAGTACCCCCGGGAGGGGAAGGTTCAATCAGCCCCAGCATTTT,CASTPGRGRFNQPQHF
TRBJ2-7,TRBV9,.,14,TRBD1,TGTGCCAGCAGCGTAGATGGGACAGCCTACGAGCAGTACTTC,CASSVDGTAYEQYF
TRBJ2-7,TRBV28,.,15,TRBD1,TGTGCCAGCAGTATCGACAGGGGTAGCTCCTACGAGCAGTACTTC,CASSIDRGSSYEQYF
TRBJ1-5,TRBV12-3/TRBV12-4,.,13,.,TGTGCCAGCAGTGACGGAGCCTACGGGCCCCAGCATTTT,CASSDGAYGPQHF
TRBJ2-3,TRBV5-1,.,12,.,TGCGCCAGCAGCCTAGCTACAGATACGCAGTATTTT,CASSLATDTQYF
TRBJ2-7,TRBV10-2,.,11,.,TGCGCCAGCAGTCCCCTCGGCGAGCAGTACTTC,CASSPLGEQYF